The sequence of this T cell receptor beta chain was determined in a study of post-analysis software for immune sequencing data (dated by TCRdb to the mid-2010s). Context from the whole study: Relapsing-remitting, secondary progressive and progressive-relapsing multiple sclerosis were recorded as disease courses, and subtype annotation was lacking for some patients. A subset of samples was prepared in parallel using single-end sample barcoding, then pooled and co-amplified after Illumina adapter ligation. The multiple sclerosis patient repertoires were compared with approximately 11 previously published healthy control repertoires from donors aged roughly 6 to 27 years. Results the study describes overall, beyond this receptor: Roughly 5 TRBV segments, including TRBV5-6, TRBV5-1 and TRBV20-1, were significantly more frequent in patients than controls. Significantly lower normalized Chao1 diversity was found in multiple sclerosis patients than in controls, suggesting substantial peripheral T-cell clonal expansion. Direct clustering with F measure revealed strong co-clustering of samples prepared in the same batch, which led to a batch-effect correction. The control group was slightly older than the multiple sclerosis patient group.

The library came from PCR. The sequencing machine was an Illumina HiSeq 2500. Unique molecular identifiers were incorporated into TCR beta cDNA libraries to reduce PCR and sequencing biases. Roughly 500,000 cDNA molecules were obtained for every 1 to 10 million input T cells, so each molecule roughly corresponded to one T cell. Patient libraries were prepared and sequenced with the same protocol used for the earlier healthy control dataset. Samples belonging to the same batch were prepared together, multiplexed and sequenced on a shared HiSeq lane. The authors' analysis ran thus. Raw barcoded reads were processed with MIGEC, and single-read molecular identifier groups were discarded before consensus assembly and CDR3 extraction. VDJtools was used for post-analysis of the clonotype tables, with diversity normalized by down-sampling every dataset to the smallest sample size. Repertoire overlap clustering matched CDR3 amino acid but not nucleotide sequences to correct batch-related cross-sample contamination. TCRdb applied fastp at Q25 and MiXCR to the public reads, then kept only in-frame beta chains. CDR3 protein duplicates are merged, each entry listing the most common genes and DNA. These V and J calls originate from TCRdb's pipeline instead of the authors' own analysis. The sample includes roughly 600,000 distinct CDR3 sequences, with about 44% observed a single time. The ten largest clones represent over 1.5% of the sample.

To demonstrate the VDJtools post-analysis software, the study profiled TCR beta repertoires from the peripheral blood of around 13 young patients with multiple sclerosis. The patients with multiple sclerosis were children and adolescents between roughly 6 and 17 years of age. On this clonotype: Its antigen remains undetermined. No clone much larger than this one lies a single base away; base qualities are absent.

V and J are truncated by 5 bases and 0 bases respectively, leaving an intervening sequence of 16 bases. The CDR3 contains 16 residues, cysteine and phenylalanine counted. The kept DNA is CDR3 alone, 48 bases in frame from the first base. The germline V gene provides CDR1 SGHAT and CDR2 FQNNGV. Sequencing used blood. This clonotype was sampled from a girl aged 5 to 17 with multiple sclerosis. The V gene is TRBV11-2 and the J gene is TRBJ1-2, and perhaps TRBD1 as D gene, on 6 matching bases. Here is the DNA: TGTGCCAGCAGCCCCCCTGACAGGCTAGCTAACTATGGCTACACCTTC. It translates as CASSPPDRLANYGYTF.